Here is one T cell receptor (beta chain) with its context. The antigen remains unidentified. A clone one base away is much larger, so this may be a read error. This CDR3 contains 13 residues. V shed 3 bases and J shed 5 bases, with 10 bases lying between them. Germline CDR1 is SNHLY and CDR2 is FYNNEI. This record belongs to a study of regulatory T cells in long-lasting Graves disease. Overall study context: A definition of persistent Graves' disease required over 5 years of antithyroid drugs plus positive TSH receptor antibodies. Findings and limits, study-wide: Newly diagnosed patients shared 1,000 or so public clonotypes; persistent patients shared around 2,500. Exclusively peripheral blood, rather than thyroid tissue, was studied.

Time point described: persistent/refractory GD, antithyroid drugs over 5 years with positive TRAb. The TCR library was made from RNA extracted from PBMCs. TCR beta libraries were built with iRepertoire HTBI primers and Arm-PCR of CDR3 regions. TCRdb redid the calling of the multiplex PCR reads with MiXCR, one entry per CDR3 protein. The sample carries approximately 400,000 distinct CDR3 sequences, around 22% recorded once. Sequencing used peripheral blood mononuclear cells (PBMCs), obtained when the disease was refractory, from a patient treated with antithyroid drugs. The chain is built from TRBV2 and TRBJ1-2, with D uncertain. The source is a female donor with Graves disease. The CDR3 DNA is TGTGCCAGCAGTGACGAGGGAAGGTATGGCTACACCTTC. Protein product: CASSDEGRYGYTF.